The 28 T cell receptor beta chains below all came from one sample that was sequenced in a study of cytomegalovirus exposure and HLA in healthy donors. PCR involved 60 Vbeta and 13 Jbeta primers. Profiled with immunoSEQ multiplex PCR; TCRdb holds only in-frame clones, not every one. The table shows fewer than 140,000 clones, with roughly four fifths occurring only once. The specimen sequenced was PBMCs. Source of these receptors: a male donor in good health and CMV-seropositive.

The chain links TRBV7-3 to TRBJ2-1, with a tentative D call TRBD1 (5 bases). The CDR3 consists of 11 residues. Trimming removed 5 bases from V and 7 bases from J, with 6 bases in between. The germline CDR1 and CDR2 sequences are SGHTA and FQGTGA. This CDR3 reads CASSTGNEQFF. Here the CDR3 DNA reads TGTGCCAGCAGCACAGGTAATGAGCAGTTCTTC.

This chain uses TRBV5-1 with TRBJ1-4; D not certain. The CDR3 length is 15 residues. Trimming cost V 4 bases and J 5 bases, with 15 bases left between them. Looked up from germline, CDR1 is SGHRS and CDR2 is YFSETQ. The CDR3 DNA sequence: TGCGCCAGCAGCGACCAAGGGAGAGCCAATGAAAAACTGTTTTTT. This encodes CASSDQGRANEKLFF.

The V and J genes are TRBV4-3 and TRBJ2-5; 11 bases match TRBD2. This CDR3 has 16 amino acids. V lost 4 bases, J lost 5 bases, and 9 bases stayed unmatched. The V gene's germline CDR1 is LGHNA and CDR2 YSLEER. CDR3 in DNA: TGCGCCAGCAGCCGGGGGGCTAGCGGGGGGAGGGAGACCCAGTACTTC. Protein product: CASSRGASGGRETQYF.

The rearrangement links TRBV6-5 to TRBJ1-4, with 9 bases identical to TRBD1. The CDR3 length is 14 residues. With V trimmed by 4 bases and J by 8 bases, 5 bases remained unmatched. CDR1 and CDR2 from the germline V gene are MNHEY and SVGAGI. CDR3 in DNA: TGTGCCAGCAGTTGGGGACAGGGATTGGAAAAACTGTTTTTT. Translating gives CASSWGQGLEKLFF.

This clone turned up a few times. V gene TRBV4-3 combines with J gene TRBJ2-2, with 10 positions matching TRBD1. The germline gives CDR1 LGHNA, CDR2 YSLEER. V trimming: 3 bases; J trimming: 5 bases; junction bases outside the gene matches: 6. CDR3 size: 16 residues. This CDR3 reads CASSHRDRGWTGELFF. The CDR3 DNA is TGCGCCAGCAGCCACCGGGACAGGGGATGGACCGGGGAGCTGTTTTTT.

This chain's CDR3 is CASSAQASSSGANVLTF. In DNA, the CDR3 is TGCGCCAGCAGCGCACAGGCTAGTAGCTCTGGGGCCAACGTCCTGACTTTC. The rearrangement links TRBV5-1 to TRBJ2-6, with D possibly TRBD1 on 5 matching bases. Trimming took 4 bases from V and 0 from J, leaving 14 bases between them. CDR3 length equals 17 residues. Germline CDR1 and CDR2: SGHRS and YFSETQ.

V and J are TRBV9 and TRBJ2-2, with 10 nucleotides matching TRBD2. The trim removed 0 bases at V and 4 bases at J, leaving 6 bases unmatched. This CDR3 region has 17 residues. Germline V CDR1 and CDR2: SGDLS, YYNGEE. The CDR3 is CASSVVGLAGVTGELFF. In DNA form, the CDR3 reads TGTGCCAGCAGCGTAGTTGGCCTAGCGGGAGTCACCGGGGAGCTGTTTTTT.

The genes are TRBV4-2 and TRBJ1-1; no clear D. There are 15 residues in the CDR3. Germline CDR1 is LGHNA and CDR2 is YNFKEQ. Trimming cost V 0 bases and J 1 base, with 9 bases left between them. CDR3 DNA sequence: TGTGCCAGCAGCCAAGATGGGCTGCCGAACACTGAAGCTTTCTTT. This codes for CASSQDGLPNTEAFF.

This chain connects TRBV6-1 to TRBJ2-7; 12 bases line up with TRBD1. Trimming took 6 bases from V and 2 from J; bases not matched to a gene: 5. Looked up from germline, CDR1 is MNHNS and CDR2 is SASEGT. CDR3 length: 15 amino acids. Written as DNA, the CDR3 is TGTGCCAGCAGAGGGGGACAGGGGGCTACCTACGAGCAGTACTTC. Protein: CASRGGQGATYEQYF.

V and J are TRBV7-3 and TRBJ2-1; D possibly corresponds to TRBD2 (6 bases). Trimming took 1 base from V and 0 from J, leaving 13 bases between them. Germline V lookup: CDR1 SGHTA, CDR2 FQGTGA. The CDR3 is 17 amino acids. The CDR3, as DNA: TGTGCCAGCAGCTTAAATTTGGGGGGTAACTCCTACAATGAGCAGTTCTTC. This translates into CASSLNLGGNSYNEQFF.

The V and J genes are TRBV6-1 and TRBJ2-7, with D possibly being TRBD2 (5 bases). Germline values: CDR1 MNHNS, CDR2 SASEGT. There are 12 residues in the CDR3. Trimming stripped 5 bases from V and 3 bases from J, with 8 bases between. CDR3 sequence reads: CASSFTSYEQYF. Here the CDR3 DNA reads TGTGCCAGCAGTTTCACTAGCTACGAGCAGTACTTC.

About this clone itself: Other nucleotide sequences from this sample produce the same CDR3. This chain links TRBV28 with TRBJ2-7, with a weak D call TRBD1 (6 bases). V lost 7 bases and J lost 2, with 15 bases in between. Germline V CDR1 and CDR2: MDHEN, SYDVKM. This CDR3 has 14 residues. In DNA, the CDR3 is TGTGCCAGCAATAACAGGGTTTCACCCTACGAGCAGTACTTC. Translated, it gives CASNNRVSPYEQYF.

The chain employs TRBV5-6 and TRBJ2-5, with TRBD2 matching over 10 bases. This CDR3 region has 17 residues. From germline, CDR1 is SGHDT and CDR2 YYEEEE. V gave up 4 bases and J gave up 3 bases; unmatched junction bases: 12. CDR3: CASSRRGSGGAEETQYF. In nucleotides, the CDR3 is TGTGCCAGCAGCCGTCGGGGGAGCGGGGGGGCCGAAGAGACCCAGTACTTC.

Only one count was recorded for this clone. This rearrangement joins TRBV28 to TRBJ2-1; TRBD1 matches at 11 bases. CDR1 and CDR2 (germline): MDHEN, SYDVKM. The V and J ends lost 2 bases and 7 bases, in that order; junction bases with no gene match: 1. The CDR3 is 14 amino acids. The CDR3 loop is CASSLGQGANEQFF. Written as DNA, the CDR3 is TGTGCCAGCAGTTTAGGACAGGGGGCGAATGAGCAGTTCTTC.

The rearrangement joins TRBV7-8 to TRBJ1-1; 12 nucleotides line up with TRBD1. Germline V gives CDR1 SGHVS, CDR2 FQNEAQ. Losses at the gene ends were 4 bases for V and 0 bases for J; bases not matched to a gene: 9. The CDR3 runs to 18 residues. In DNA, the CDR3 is TGTGCCAGCAGCTCCCCCGGGACAGGGGGCATAATGAACACTGAAGCTTTCTTT. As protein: CASSSPGTGGIMNTEAFF.

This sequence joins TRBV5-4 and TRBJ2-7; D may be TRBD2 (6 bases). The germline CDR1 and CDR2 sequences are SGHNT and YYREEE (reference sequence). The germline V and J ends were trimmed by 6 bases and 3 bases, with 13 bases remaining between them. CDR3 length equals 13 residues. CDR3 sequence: CASTSGEGYEQYF. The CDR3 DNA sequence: TGTGCCAGCACCTCGGGGGAAGGCTACGAGCAGTACTTC.

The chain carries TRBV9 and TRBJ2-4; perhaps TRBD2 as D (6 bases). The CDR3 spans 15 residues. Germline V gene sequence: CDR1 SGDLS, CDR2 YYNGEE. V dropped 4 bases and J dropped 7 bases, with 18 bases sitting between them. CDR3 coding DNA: TGTGCCAGCAGCCCTAGCGTCGTTAGCAGCAACATTCAGTACTTC. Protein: CASSPSVVSSNIQYF.

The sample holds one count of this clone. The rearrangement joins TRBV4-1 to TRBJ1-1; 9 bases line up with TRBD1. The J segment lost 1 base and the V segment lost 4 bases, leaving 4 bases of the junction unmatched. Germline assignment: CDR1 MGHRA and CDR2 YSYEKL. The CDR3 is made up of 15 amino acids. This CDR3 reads CASSRPGQGNTEAFF. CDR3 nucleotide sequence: TGCGCCAGCAGCCGACCGGGACAGGGGAACACTGAAGCTTTCTTT.

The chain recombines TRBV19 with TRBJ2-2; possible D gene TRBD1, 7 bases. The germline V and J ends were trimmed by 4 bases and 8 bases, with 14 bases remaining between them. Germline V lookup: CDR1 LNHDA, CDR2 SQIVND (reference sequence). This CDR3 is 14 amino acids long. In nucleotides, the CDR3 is TGTGCCAGTAGTAAACAGGGGACTTTAGGGGAGCTGTTTTTT. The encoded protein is CASSKQGTLGELFF.

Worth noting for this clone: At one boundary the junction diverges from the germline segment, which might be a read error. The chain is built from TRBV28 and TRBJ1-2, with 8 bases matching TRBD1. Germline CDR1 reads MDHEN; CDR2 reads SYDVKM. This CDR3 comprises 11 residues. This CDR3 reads CRSQGAAGYTF. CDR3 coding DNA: TGCCGATCTCAGGGGGCGGCTGGCTACACCTTC.

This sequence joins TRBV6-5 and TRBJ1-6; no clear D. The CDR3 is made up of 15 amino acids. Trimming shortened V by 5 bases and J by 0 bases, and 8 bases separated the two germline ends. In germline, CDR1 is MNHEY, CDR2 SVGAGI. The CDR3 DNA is TGTGCCAGCAGTCCTCGGGACTCCTATAATTCACCCCTCCACTTT. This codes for CASSPRDSYNSPLHF.

CDR3 loop: CASSLGQAAGNTIYF. For the CDR3, the DNA is TGCGCCAGCAGCTTAGGACAGGCCGCTGGAAACACCATATATTTT. The chain carries TRBV5-1 and TRBJ1-3, with 7 bases that match TRBD1. Germline lookup yields CDR1 SGHRS and CDR2 YFSETQ. V lost 2 bases, J lost 2 bases, and 4 bases stayed unmatched. This CDR3 has 15 residues.

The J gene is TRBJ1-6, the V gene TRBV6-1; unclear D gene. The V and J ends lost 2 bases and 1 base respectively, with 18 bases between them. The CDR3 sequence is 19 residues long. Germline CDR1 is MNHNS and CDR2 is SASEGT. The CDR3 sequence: CASSEQGSYIISYNSPLHF. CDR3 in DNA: TGTGCCAGCAGTGAACAAGGTAGCTACATAATATCCTATAATTCACCCCTCCACTTT.

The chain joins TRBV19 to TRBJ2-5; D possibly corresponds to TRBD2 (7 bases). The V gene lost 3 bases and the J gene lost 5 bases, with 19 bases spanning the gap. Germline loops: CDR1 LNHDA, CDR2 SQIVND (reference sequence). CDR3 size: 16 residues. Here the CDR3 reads CASSILGGQGYETQYF. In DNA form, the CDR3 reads TGTGCCAGTAGTATTCTCGGGGGGCAGGGCTACGAGACCCAGTACTTC.

CDR3 nucleotides: TGTGCCAGCAGCCCCGGACAGGATACCTCCTACGAGCAGTACTTC. This sequence encodes CASSPGQDTSYEQYF. The chain links TRBV4-2 to TRBJ2-7; 7 bases are shared with TRBD1. Trimming took 4 bases from V and 0 from J; bases not matched to a gene: 6. Germline CDR1 and CDR2: LGHNA and YNFKEQ. The CDR3 consists of 15 residues.

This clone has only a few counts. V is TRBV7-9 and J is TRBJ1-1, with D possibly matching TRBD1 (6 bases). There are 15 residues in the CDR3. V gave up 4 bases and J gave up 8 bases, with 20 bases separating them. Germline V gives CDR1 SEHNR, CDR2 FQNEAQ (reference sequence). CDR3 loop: CASSSLRWGQREAFF. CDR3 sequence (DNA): TGTGCCAGCAGCTCTTTGCGCTGGGGGCAACGCGAAGCTTTCTTT.

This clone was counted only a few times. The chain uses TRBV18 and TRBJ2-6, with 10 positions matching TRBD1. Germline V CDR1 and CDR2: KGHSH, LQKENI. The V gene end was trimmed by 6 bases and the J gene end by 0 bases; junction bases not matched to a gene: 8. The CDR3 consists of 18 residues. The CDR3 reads CASSQTGGSFSGANVLTF. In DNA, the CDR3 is TGTGCCAGCTCCCAGACAGGGGGCAGTTTCTCTGGGGCCAACGTCCTGACTTTC.

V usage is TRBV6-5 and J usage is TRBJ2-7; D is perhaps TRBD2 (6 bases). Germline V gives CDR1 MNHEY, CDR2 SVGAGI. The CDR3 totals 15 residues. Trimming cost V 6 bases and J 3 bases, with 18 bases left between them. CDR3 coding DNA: TGTGCCAGCAGCCCCCGTAGAGGAGGGCTCTACGAGCAGTACTTC. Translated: CASSPRRGGLYEQYF.